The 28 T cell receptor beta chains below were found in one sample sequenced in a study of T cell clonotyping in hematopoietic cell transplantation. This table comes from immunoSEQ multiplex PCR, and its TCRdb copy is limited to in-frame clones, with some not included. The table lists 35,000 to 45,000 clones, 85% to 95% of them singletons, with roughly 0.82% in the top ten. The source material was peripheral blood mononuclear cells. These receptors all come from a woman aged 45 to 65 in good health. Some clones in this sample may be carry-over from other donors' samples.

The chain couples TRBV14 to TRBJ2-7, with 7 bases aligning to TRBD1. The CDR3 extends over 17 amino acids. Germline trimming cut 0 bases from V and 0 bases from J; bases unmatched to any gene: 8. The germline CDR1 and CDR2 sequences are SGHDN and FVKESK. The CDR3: CASSQERRWDSSYEQYF. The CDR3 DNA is TGTGCCAGCAGCCAAGAACGGAGGTGGGACAGCTCCTACGAGCAGTACTTC.

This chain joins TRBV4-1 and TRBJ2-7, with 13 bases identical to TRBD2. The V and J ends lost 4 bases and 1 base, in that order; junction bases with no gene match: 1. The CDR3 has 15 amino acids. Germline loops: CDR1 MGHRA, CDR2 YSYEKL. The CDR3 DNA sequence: TGCGCCAGCAGCCTGACTAGCGGGGGGTCCTACGAGCAGTACTTC. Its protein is CASSLTSGGSYEQYF.

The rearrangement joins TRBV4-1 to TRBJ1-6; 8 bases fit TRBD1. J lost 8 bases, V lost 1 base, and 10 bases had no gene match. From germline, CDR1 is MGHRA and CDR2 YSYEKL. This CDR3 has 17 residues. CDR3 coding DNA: TGCGCCAGCAGCCAAGTTTCCCCGGGACAGGATGATTCACCCCTCCACTTT. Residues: CASSQVSPGQDDSPLHF.

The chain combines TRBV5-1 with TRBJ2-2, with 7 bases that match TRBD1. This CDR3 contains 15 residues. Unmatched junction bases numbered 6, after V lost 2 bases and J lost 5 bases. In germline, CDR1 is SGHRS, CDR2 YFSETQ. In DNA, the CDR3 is TGCGCCAGCAGCTTCAACAGGGGATCGACCGGGGAGCTGTTTTTT. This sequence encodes CASSFNRGSTGELFF.

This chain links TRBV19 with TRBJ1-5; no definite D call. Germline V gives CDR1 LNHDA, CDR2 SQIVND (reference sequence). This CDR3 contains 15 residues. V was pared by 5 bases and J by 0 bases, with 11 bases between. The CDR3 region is CASSPFVTSNQPQHF. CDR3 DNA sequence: TGTGCCAGTAGTCCCTTCGTCACTAGCAATCAGCCCCAGCATTTT. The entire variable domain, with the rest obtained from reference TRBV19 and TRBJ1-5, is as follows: DGGITQSPKYLFRKEGQNVTLSCEQNLNHDAMYWYRQDPGQGLRLIYYSQIVNDFQKGDIAEGYSVSREKKESFPLTVTSAQKNPTAFYLCASSPFVTSNQPQHFGDGTRLSIL.

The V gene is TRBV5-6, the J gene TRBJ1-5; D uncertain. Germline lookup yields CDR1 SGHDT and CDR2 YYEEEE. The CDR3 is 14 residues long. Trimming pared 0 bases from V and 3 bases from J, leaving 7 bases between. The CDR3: CASSLGGYNQPQHF. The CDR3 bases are TGTGCCAGCAGCTTGGGAGGGTACAATCAGCCCCAGCATTTT.

DNA for the CDR3: TGTGCCAGCAACGAGGACAGGGACTATGGCTACACCTTC. It encodes CASNEDRDYGYTF. The chain couples TRBV6-1 to TRBJ1-2; TRBD1 matches at 8 bases. The CDR3 extends over 13 amino acids. Germline values: CDR1 MNHNS, CDR2 SASEGT. The junction had 4 bases not matched to a gene; V was cut back by 7 bases and J by 3 bases.

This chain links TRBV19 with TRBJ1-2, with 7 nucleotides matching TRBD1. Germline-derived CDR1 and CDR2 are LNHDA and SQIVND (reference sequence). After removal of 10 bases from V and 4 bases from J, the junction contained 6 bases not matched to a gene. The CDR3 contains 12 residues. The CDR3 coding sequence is TGTGCCATTGCGACAGGGACCTATGGCTACACCTTC. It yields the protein CAIATGTYGYTF.

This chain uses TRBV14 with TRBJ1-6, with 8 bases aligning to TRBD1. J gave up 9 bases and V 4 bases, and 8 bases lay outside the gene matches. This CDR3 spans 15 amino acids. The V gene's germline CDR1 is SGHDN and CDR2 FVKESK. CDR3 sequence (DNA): TGTGCCAGCAGCCCCACGACAGGGGAGGCTTCACCCCTCCACTTT. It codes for CASSPTTGEASPLHF.

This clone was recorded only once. CDR3 nucleotides: TGTGCCATCAGTGAGTCGGGAGGACGGCGCTCTGGAAACACCATATATTTT. Its translation: CAISESGGRRSGNTIYF. This chain links TRBV10-3 with TRBJ1-3; D gene unclear. CDR3 length equals 17 residues. With 0 bases removed from V and 0 bases from J, the gap between germline ends came to 12 bases. In germline, CDR1 is ENHRY, CDR2 SYGVKD.

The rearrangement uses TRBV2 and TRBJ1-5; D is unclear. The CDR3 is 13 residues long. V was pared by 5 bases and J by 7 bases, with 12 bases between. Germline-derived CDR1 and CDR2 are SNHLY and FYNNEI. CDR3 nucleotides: TGTGCCAGCAGTACCTACAGTCACCAGCCCCAGCATTTT. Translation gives CASSTYSHQPQHF.

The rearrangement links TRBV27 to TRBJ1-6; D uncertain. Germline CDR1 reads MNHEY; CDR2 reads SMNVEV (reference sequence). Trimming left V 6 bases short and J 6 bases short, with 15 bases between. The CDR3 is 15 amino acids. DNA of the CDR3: TGTGCCAGCAGGGACCAAAACGGGCGTAATTCACCCCTCCACTTT. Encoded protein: CASRDQNGRNSPLHF.

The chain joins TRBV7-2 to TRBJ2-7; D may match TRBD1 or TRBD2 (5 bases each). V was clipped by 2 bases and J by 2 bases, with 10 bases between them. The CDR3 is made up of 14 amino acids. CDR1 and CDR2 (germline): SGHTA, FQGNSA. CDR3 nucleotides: TGTGCCAGCAGCTTACGGGACGGAGCCTACGAGCAGTACTTC. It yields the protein CASSLRDGAYEQYF.

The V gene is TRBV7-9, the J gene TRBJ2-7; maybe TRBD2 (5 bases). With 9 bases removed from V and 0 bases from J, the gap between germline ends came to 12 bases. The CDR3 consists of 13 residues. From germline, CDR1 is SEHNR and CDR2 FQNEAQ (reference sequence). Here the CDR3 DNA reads TGTGCCAGTGTTAGCGAATCCTCCTACGAGCAGTACTTC. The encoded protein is CASVSESSYEQYF. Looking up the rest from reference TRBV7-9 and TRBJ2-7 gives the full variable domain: DTGVSQNPRHKITKRGQNVTFRCDPISEHNRLYWYRQTLGQGPEFLTYFQNEAQLEKSRLLSDRFSAERPKGSFSTLEIQRTEQGDSAMYLCASVSESSYEQYFGPGTRLTVT.

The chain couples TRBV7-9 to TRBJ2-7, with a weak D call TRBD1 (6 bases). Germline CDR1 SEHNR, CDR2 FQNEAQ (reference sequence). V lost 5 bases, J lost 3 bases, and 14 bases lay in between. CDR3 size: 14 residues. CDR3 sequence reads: CASSPGQTGYEQYF. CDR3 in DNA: TGTGCCAGCAGCCCCGGACAGACCGGCTACGAGCAGTACTTC.

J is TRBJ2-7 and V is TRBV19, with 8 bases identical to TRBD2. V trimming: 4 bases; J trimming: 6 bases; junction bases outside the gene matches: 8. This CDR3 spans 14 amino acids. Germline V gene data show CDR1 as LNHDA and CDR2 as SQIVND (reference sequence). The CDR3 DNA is TGTGCCAGTAGTACTCAGGGACTAGTTGGCGAGCAGTACTTC. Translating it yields CASSTQGLVGEQYF.

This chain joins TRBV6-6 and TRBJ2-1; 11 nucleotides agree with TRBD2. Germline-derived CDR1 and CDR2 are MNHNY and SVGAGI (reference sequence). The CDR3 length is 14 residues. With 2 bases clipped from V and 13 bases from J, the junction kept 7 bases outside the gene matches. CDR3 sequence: CASSYNPSGGIQFF. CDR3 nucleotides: TGTGCCAGCAGTTACAATCCTAGCGGGGGGATACAGTTCTTC.

The CDR3 is CASSEMGPQDGGYTF. CDR3 bases: TGTGCCAGCAGTGAAATGGGACCTCAGGATGGCGGCTACACCTTC. The V and J genes are TRBV6-1 and TRBJ1-2, with D perhaps TRBD1 (5 bases). The V gene lost 2 bases and the J gene lost 8 bases, with 18 bases spanning the gap. CDR1 is MNHNS and CDR2 is SASEGT in the germline V gene. The CDR3 loop spans 15 amino acids.

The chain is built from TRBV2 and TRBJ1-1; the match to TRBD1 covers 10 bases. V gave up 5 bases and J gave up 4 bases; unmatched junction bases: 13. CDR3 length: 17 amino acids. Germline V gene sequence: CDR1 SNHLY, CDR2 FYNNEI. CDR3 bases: TGTGCCAGCAGTTCGGACAGGGGGTCTCATGGTGGCACTGAAGCTTTCTTT. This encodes CASSSDRGSHGGTEAFF.

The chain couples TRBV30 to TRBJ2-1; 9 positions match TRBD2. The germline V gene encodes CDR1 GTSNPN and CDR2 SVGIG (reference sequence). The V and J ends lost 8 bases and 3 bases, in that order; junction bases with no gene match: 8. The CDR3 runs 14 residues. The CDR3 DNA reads TGTGCCAGCGGGGGGACCAATCGCTACAATGAGCAGTTCTTC. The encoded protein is CASGGTNRYNEQFF.

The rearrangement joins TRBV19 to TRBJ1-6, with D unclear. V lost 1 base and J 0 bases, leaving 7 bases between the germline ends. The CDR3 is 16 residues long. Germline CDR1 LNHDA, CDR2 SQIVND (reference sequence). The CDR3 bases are TGTGCCAGTAGTATAGCAAAGAGCTCCTATAATTCACCCCTCCACTTT. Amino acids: CASSIAKSSYNSPLHF.

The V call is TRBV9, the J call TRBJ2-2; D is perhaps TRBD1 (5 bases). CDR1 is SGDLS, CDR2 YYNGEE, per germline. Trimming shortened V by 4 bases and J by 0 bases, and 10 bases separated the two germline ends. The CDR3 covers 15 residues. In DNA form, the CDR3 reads TGTGCCAGCAGCCCGGACACTGCGAACACCGGGGAGCTGTTTTTT. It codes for CASSPDTANTGELFF.

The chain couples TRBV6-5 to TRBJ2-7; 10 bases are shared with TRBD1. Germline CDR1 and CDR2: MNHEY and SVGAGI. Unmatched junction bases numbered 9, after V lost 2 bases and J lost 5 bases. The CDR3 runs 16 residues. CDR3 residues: CASSYIEGQGLHEQYF. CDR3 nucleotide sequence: TGTGCCAGCAGTTACATTGAGGGACAGGGGTTGCACGAGCAGTACTTC.

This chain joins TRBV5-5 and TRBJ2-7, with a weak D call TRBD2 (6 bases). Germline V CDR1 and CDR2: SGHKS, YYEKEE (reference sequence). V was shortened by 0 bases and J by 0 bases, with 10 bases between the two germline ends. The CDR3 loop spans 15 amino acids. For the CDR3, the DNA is TGTGCCAGCAGCTTGGGGAGGGGTGGCTCCTACGAGCAGTACTTC. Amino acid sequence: CASSLGRGGSYEQYF.

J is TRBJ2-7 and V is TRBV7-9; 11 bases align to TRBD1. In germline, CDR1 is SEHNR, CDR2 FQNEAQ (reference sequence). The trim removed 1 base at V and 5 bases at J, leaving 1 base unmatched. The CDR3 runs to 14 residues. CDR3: CASSLGGQGDEQYF. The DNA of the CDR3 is TGTGCCAGCAGCTTAGGGGGACAGGGGGACGAGCAGTACTTC.

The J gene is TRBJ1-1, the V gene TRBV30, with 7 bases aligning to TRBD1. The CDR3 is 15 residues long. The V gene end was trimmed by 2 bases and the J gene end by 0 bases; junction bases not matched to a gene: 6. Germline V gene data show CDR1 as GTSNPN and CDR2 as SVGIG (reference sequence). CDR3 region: CAWSPPGTVNTEAFF. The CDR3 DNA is TGTGCCTGGAGTCCACCCGGGACAGTGAACACTGAAGCTTTCTTT.

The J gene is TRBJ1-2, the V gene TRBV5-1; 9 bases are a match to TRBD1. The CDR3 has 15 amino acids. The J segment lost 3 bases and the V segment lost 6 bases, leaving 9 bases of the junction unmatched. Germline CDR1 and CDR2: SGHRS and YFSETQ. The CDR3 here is CASNLGQGSDYGYTF. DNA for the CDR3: TGCGCCAGCAATCTAGGACAGGGGAGTGACTATGGCTACACCTTC.

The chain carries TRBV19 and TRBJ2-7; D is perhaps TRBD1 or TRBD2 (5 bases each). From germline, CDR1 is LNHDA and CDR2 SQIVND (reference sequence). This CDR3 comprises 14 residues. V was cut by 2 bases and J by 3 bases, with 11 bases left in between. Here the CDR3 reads CASSISGQGYEQYF. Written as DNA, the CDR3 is TGTGCCAGTAGTATATCGGGGCAGGGCTACGAGCAGTACTTC.